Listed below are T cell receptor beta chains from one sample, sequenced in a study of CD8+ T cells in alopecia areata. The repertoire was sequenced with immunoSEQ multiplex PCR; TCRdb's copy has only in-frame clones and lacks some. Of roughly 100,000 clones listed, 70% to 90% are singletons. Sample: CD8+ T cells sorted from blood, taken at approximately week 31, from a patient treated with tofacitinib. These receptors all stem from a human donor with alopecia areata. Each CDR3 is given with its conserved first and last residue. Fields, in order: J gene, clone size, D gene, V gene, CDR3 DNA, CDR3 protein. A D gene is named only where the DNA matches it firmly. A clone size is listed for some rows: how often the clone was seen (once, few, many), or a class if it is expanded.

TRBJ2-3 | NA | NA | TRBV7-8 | TGTGCCAGCAGTCCCCCGAACGGGGGAGTGACAGATACGCAGTATTTT | CASSPPNGGVTDTQYF
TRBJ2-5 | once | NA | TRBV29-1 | TGCAGCGTTGAAGAGCTCGGGACCCAGTACTTC | CSVEELGTQYF
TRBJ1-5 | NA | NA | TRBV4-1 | TGCGCCAGCAGCCAAGAAGAGGGCATCAATCAGCCCCAGCATTTT | CASSQEEGINQPQHF
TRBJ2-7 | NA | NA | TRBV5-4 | TGTGCCAGCAGCCGGGTAGGGGAGAATCCCTACGAGCAGTACTTC | CASSRVGENPYEQYF
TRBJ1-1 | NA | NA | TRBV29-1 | TGCAGCGTTGGGGTCAGTGAAGCTTTCTTT | CSVGVSEAFF
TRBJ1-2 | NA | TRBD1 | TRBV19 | TGTGCCAGTAGTACCCTGACAGGGTCGCATGGCTACACCTTC | CASSTLTGSHGYTF
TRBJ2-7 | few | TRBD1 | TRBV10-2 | TGCGCCAGCAATCATGATGGGACAGGCCCCTACGAGCAGTACTTC | CASNHDGTGPYEQYF
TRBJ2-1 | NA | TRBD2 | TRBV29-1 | TGCAGCGTTGGCCTAGCGGGGTCCAATGAGCAGTTCTTC | CSVGLAGSNEQFF
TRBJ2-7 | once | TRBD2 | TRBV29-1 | TGCAGCGTTGAAGAAGCTAGCGGGAGTTCAATCTACGAGCAGTACTTC | CSVEEASGSSIYEQYF
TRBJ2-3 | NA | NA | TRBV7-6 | TGTGCCAGCAGCCCAACCCACGGGAGCACAGATACGCAGTATTTT | CASSPTHGSTDTQYF
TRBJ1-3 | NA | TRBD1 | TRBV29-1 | TGCAGCGTTGGTGGGACAGGGACCTCTGGAAACACCATATATTTT | CSVGGTGTSGNTIYF
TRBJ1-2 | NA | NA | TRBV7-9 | TGTGCCAGCAGCTTGGCTGGCGCAGGAAATGGCTACACCTTC | CASSLAGAGNGYTF
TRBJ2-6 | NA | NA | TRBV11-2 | TGTGCCAGCAGCCCATATCCCGAGGGGGAGGGCCTGACTTTC | CASSPYPEGEGLTF
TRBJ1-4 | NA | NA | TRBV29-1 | TGCAGCGTTGAAGAGAACGGGGCGGGTCAATTGATGGTTTTT | CSVEENGAGQLMVF
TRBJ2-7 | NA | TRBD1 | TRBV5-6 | TGTGCCAGCAGCTTCGGGACAGCCTCCTACGAGCAGTACTTC | CASSFGTASYEQYF
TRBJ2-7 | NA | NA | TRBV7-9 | TGTGCCAGCAGCTTCGGGGGGCAATACGAGCAGTACTTC | CASSFGGQYEQYF
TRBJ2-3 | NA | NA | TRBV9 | TGTGCCAGCAGCCCTCGGTCCGTCACAGATACGCAGTATTTT | CASSPRSVTDTQYF
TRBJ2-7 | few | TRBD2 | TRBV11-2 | TGTGCCAGCAGCTTCCCGGGACTAGCGGGGGGATCCTACGAGCAGTACTTC | CASSFPGLAGGSYEQYF
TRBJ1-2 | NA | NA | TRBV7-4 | TGTGCCAGCAGCCCATTTTGGCGTATTGAGGATGGCTACACCTTC | CASSPFWRIEDGYTF
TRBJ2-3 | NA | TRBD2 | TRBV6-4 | TGTGCCAGCAGTGGGACTAGCGGGGGGGCAGATACGCAGTATTTT | CASSGTSGGADTQYF
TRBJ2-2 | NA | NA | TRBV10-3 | TGTGCCATCAGTGAGTCCCGGTACAGGGAAACCGGGGAGCTGTTTTTT | CAISESRYRETGELFF
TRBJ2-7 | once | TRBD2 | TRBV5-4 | TGTGCCAGCAGCTTAGAAGCGGGAGTCGGGGAGCAGTACTTC | CASSLEAGVGEQYF
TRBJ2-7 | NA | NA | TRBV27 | TGTGCCAGCAGTTTAGGGACGGACTACGAGCAGTACTTC | CASSLGTDYEQYF
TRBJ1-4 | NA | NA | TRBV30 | TGTGCCTGGAGTGTAGGGGTGACAACTAATGAAAAACTGTTTTTT | CAWSVGVTTNEKLFF